This T cell receptor beta chain comes out of a study of T-cell memory formation after mild COVID-19. Germline loops: CDR1 LNHDA, CDR2 SQIVND (reference sequence). Between the trimmed V and J ends, which lost 2 bases and 4 bases, there was a span of 13 bases. The CDR3 is 15 residues long. Using its own MiXCR run on the 5' RACE reads, TCRdb lists one record per CDR3 protein. The sample carries hundreds of thousands of distinct CDR3 sequences, about a sixth recorded once. V gene TRBV19 combines with J gene TRBJ2-3, with D unresolved. The sequence derives from an adult woman who had mild COVID-19 (a few samples of this study predate the infection). Cell type and time point are not known. The material sequenced was PBMCs or a T cell subset sorted from them (not recorded which). The CDR3 DNA reads TGTGCCAGTAGTATATTGGGTACTAAATCAGATACGCAGTATTTT. Its protein product is CASSILGTKSDTQYF.